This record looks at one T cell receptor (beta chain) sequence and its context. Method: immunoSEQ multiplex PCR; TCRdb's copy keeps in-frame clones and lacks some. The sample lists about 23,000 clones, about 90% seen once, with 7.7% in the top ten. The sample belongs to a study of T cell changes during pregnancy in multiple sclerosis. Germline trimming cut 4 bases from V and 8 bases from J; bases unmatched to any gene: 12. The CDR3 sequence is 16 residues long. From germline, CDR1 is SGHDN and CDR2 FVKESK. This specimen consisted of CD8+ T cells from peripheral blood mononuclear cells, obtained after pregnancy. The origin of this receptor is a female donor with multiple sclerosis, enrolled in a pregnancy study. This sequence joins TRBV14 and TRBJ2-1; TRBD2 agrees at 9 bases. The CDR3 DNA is TGTGCCAGCAGCCCCCCAGGAGCGGGGGGTCGGGATGAGCAGTTCTTC. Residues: CASSPPGAGGRDEQFF.